These 5 T cell receptor beta chains originate from one sample sequenced in a study of vaccination effects on CD4 cells after COVID-19. Antigen-specific CD4+ T cells were first expanded with viral peptide pools by the ViraFEST assay and only then sequenced. When about ten days of culture had elapsed, CD4+ T cells were isolated. A PCR test confirmed that the person had SARS-CoV-2 infection between March and December 2020. Their target antigens are unknown. Measured with immunoSEQ multiplex PCR; TCRdb has only the in-frame clones, and not every one. The sample records around 40,000 clones, roughly 66% being singletons. Sequencing used CD4+ T cells from PBMCs cultured with a peptide pool, obtained before COVID-19 vaccination. These receptors all stem from a human donor who had a prior SARS-CoV-2 infection.

The CDR3: CASSLTVNTEAFF. The CDR3 region has the DNA TGCGCCAGCAGCTTGACGGTAAACACTGAAGCTTTCTTT. The rearrangement links TRBV5-1 to TRBJ1-1, with D hard to call. CDR3 length equals 13 residues. V was trimmed by 1 base and J by 2 bases, leaving 6 bases between them. Germline V gene sequence: CDR1 SGHRS, CDR2 YFSETQ.

The chain has TRBV2 and TRBJ1-2; TRBD1 is a possible D gene (5 bases). Germline-derived CDR1 and CDR2 are SNHLY and FYNNEI. Trimming removed 4 bases at V and 4 bases at J, with 13 bases between. This CDR3 is built from 14 residues. The CDR3 sequence is CASSGGRGVYGYTF. DNA for the CDR3: TGTGCCAGCAGTGGCGGGCGAGGGGTCTATGGCTACACCTTC.

This clone appeared a single time. For the CDR3, the DNA is TGTGCCAGCAGCCGAGACTGGGGGAAGATTGAAAAACTGTTTTTT. It translates to CASSRDWGKIEKLFF. This sequence joins TRBV4-2 and TRBJ1-4, with D maybe TRBD1 (5 bases). The length of the CDR3 is 15 residues. Germline CDR1 and CDR2: LGHNA and YNFKEQ. V was cut by 4 bases and J by 7 bases, with 16 bases left in between.

The chain uses TRBV7-2 and TRBJ2-2; possible D gene TRBD2, 5 bases. In germline, CDR1 is SGHTA, CDR2 FQGNSA. With 0 bases removed from V and 7 bases from J, the gap between germline ends came to 9 bases. The CDR3 is 14 residues long. CDR3 residues: CASSLALRVGELFF. The CDR3 DNA is TGTGCCAGCAGCTTAGCGTTGAGGGTCGGGGAGCTGTTTTTT.

The chain joins TRBV6-1 to TRBJ1-2, with 9 bases matching TRBD1. CDR1 is MNHNS and CDR2 is SASEGT in the germline V gene. With V trimmed by 4 bases and J by 2 bases, 14 bases remained unmatched. The CDR3 is 18 amino acids. CDR3: CASSGAGTGTWGNYGYTF. The CDR3 DNA reads TGTGCCAGCAGTGGGGCTGGGACAGGGACTTGGGGGAACTATGGCTACACCTTC.